Listed below are T cell receptor beta chains from one sample, sequenced in a study of blood T cells in healthy people across ages. TCRdb used MiXCR to reprocess the 5' RACE reads, holding one entry per CDR3 protein. Here the sample spans 1.5 million to 1.9 million distinct CDR3 sequences, 42% being singletons. Sequenced material: blood. The receptors were sampled from a woman between 18 and 30 years old in good health. Both conserved end residues are part of each CDR3. D genes are given only for firm matches. Clone size is shown for a subset of rows, as once, few, many or a class of expanded clone.

j_call clone_size d_call v_call cdr3_aa cdr3_nt
TRBJ1-2 . . TRBV5-1 CASSLVAGDAYGYTF TGCGCCAGCAGCTTGGTAGCGGGGGATGCCTATGGCTACACCTTC
TRBJ2-1 . TRBD1 TRBV4-2 CASSPGTGGDYKEQFF TGTGCCAGCAGCCCCGGGACAGGGGGCGATTACAAAGAGCAGTTCTTC
TRBJ2-5 few . TRBV12-3/TRBV12-4 CASSLATPGTQYF TGTGCCAGCAGTTTGGCAACCCCAGGGACCCAGTACTTC
TRBJ2-5 few TRBD1 TRBV7-7 CASSFKVAAGGTQYF TGTGCTAGCAGCTTTAAGGTGGCGGCAGGGGGGACCCAGTACTTC
TRBJ1-1 . . TRBV12-3/TRBV12-4 CASSRGQREAFF TGTGCCAGCAGCAGAGGACAGCGGGAAGCTTTCTTT
TRBJ2-7 once . TRBV12-3/TRBV12-4 CASSQAAYSSYEQYF TGTGCCAGCAGCCAAGCAGCTTACAGCTCCTACGAGCAGTACTTC
TRBJ2-4 few . TRBV6-6 CASMSGAKNIQYF TGTGCCAGCATGTCAGGGGCCAAAAACATTCAGTACTTC
TRBJ2-1 . TRBD2 TRBV4-1 CASSPGRLAGGRGYNEQFF TGCGCCAGCAGCCCCGGGCGGCTAGCGGGGGGCCGGGGGTACAATGAGCAGTTCTTC
TRBJ1-1 once . TRBV4-3 CASSQHRRHAEAFF TGCGCCAGCAGCCAACACAGACGACACGCTGAAGCTTTCTTT
TRBJ2-7 . TRBD2 TRBV27 CASSSGLGSHYEQYF TGTGCCAGCAGCTCCGGACTAGGAAGTCACTACGAGCAGTACTTC
TRBJ2-5 . TRBD2 TRBV7-3 CASSLTSGGAETQYF TGTGCCAGCAGCTTAACTAGCGGGGGGGCGGAGACCCAGTACTTC
TRBJ1-5 . . TRBV28 CASSRLVGIQPQHF TGTGCCAGCAGTCGGTTAGTAGGGATTCAGCCCCAGCATTTT
TRBJ1-1 . . TRBV6-2/TRBV6-3 CASRGRGGTEAFF TGTGCCAGCAGGGGGAGGGGAGGCACTGAAGCTTTCTTT
TRBJ2-5 . TRBD2 TRBV10-3 CAISEGTSGYNEQYF TGTGCCATCAGTGAGGGGACTAGCGGTTACAATGAGCAGTACTTC
TRBJ2-1 . TRBD2 TRBV20-1 CSARDPVAGALSSYNEQFF TGCAGTGCTAGAGATCCCGTAGCGGGAGCCTTAAGCTCCTACAATGAGCAGTTCTTC
TRBJ2-1 few TRBD2 TRBV6-6 CASSYLLAGGTYNEQFF TGTGCCAGCAGTTACCTCCTGGCGGGGGGGACCTACAATGAGCAGTTCTTC
TRBJ1-2 few TRBD1 TRBV9 CASSVGGQNYGYTF TGTGCCAGCAGCGTAGGGGGACAGAACTATGGCTACACCTTC
TRBJ2-7 . TRBD1 TRBV20-1 CSARDGTGGEQYF TGCAGTGCTAGAGACGGGACAGGTGGCGAGCAGTACTTC
TRBJ1-1 . . TRBV9 CASSVDGTISEAFF TGTGCCAGCAGCGTAGACGGGACCATATCTGAAGCTTTCTTT
TRBJ1-1 . . TRBV20-1 CSARDLGRGRGRNTEAFF TGCAGTGCTAGAGATTTGGGCAGGGGTCGTGGAAGGAACACTGAAGCTTTCTTT
TRBJ2-1 . TRBD1 TRBV7-9 CASSLGQGWNEQFF TGTGCCAGCAGCTTAGGACAGGGGTGGAATGAGCAGTTCTTC
TRBJ1-6 . TRBD1 TRBV9 CASSRTGVNSPLHF TGTGCCAGCAGCCGGACAGGGGTAAATTCACCCCTCCACTTT
TRBJ2-7 few TRBD2 TRBV28 CASSYGLARFPWYF TGTGCCAGCAGCTACGGACTAGCGAGGTTCCCTTGGTACTTC
TRBJ2-7 few TRBD2 TRBV20-1 CSATYLAGGYEQYF TGCAGTGCTACCTATCTAGCGGGAGGCTATGAGCAGTACTTC
TRBJ2-3 once . TRBV6-5 CASRAQATDTQYF TGTGCCAGCAGGGCCCAGGCCACAGATACGCAGTATTTT
TRBJ2-7 few TRBD2 TRBV20-1 CSANNELAGGNEQYF TGCAGTGCTAACAACGAATTAGCGGGAGGGAACGAGCAGTACTTC
TRBJ1-5 . . TRBV2 CASSAIDSNQPQHF TGTGCCAGCAGTGCCATCGATAGCAATCAGCCCCAGCATTTT
TRBJ2-3 . TRBD1 TRBV7-8 CASSYYRGPSDTQYF TGTGCCAGCAGCTATTACAGGGGGCCGTCAGATACGCAGTATTTT
TRBJ1-6 few . TRBV20-1 CSARQLWDGRNSPLHF TGCAGTGCCAGGCAGTTGTGGGATGGCCGAAATTCACCCCTCCACTTT
TRBJ2-3 . . TRBV20-1 CSARVSGPTDTQYF TGCAGTGCTAGAGTGAGCGGGCCCACAGATACGCAGTATTTT
TRBJ1-1 once . TRBV6-2/TRBV6-3 CASRRPGGLDTEAFF TGTGCCAGCAGGAGACCGGGGGGTTTGGACACTGAAGCTTTCTTT
TRBJ1-1 few . TRBV20-1 CSARRGFKRNTEAFF TGCAGTGCTAGGCGGGGCTTTAAAAGGAACACTGAAGCTTTCTTT
TRBJ1-1 . . TRBV30 CAWSGDSNTEAFF TGTGCCTGGAGTGGGGACTCGAACACTGAAGCTTTCTTT
TRBJ1-2 few . TRBV27 CASMDVGTRGDGYTF TGTGCCAGCATGGACGTAGGGACGCGTGGCGATGGCTACACCTTC
TRBJ1-4 few . TRBV9 CASSVGALNEKLFF TGTGCCAGCAGCGTAGGGGCCCTTAATGAAAAACTGTTTTTT
TRBJ1-1 . TRBD1 TRBV2 CASIPQGAGTEAFF TGTGCCAGTATTCCCCAGGGGGCAGGGACTGAAGCTTTCTTT
TRBJ1-5 few . TRBV10-3 CAISKGGEGQPQHF TGTGCCATCAGCAAGGGAGGGGAAGGGCAGCCCCAGCATTTT
TRBJ2-1 few TRBD2 TRBV9 CASSPGLAASSIYNEQFF TGTGCCAGCAGCCCGGGACTAGCGGCTTCCTCAATTTACAATGAGCAGTTCTTC